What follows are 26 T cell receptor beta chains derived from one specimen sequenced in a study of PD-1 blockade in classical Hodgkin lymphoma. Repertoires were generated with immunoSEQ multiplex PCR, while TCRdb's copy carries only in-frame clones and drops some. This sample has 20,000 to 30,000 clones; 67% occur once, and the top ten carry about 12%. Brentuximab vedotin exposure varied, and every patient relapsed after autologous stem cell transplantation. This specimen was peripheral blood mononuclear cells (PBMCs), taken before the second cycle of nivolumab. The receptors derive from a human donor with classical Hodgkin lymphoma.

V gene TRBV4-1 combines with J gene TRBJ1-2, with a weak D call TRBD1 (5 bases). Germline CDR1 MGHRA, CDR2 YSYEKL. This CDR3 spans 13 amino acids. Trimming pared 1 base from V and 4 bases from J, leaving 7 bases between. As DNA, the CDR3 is TGCGCCAGCAGCCAAGGCACAGGCTATGGCTACACCTTC. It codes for CASSQGTGYGYTF.

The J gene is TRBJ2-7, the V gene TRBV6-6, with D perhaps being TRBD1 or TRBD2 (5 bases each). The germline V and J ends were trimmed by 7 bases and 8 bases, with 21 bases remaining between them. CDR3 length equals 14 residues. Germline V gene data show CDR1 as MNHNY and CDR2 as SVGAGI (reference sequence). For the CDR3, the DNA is TGTGCCAGCACCTACCCGGGACGGATTAGGAAGCAGTACTTC. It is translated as CASTYPGRIRKQYF.

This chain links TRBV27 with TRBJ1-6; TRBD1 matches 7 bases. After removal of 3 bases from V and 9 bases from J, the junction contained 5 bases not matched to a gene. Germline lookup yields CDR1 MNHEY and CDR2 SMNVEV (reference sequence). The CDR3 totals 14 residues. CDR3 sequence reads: CASSFDRAGSPLHF. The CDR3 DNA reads TGTGCCAGCAGTTTTGACAGGGCGGGTTCACCCCTCCACTTT.

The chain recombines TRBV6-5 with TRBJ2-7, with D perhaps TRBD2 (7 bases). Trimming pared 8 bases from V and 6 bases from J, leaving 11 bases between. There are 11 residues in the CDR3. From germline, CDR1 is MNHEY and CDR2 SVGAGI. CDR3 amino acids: CASRGATEQYF. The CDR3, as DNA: TGTGCCAGCCGGGGGGCAACCGAGCAGTACTTC.

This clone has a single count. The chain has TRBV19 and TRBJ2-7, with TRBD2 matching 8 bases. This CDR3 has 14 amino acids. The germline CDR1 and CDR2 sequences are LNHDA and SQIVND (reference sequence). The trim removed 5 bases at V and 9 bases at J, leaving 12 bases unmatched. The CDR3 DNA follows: TGTGCCAGTAGTCGGAACGGGGGGGAAATCGGGCAGTACTTC. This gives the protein CASSRNGGEIGQYF. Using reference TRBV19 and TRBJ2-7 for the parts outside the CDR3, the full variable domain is DGGITQSPKYLFRKEGQNVTLSCEQNLNHDAMYWYRQDPGQGLRLIYYSQIVNDFQKGDIAEGYSVSREKKESFPLTVTSAQKNPTAFYLCASSRNGGEIGQYFGPGTRLTVT.

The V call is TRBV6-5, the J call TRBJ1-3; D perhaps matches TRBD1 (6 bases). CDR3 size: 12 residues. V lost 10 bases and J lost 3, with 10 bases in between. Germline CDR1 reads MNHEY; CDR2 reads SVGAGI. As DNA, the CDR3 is TGTGCCACCTACAGGGATGGAAACACCATATATTTT. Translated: CATYRDGNTIYF.

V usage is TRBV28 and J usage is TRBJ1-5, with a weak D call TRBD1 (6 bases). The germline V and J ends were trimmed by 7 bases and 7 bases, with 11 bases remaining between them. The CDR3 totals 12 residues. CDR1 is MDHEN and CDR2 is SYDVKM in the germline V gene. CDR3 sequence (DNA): TGTGCCAGCACGAGGGGGGTACAGCCCCAGCATTTT. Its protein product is CASTRGVQPQHF.

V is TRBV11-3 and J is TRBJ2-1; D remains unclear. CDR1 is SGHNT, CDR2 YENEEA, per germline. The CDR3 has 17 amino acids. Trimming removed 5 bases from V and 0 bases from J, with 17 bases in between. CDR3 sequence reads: CASSPGTQLSSYNEQFF. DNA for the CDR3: TGTGCCAGCAGCCCCGGAACACAGCTCAGCTCCTACAATGAGCAGTTCTTC.

The CDR3 DNA sequence: TGTGCCAGCAGCTGGGGGGGAGAGACAGATACGCAGTATTTT. Its translation: CASSWGGETDTQYF. The chain carries TRBV7-9 and TRBJ2-3, with 7 positions matching TRBD2. J lost 3 bases, V lost 4 bases, and 4 bases had no gene match. Germline CDR1 and CDR2: SEHNR and FQNEAQ (reference sequence). The CDR3 spans 14 residues.

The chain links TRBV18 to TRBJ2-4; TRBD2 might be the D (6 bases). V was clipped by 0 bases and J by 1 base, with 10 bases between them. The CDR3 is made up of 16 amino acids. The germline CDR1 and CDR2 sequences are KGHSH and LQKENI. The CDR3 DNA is TGTGCCAGCTCACCACCCTTCCGGGGGGCCAAAAACATTCAGTACTTC. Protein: CASSPPFRGAKNIQYF.

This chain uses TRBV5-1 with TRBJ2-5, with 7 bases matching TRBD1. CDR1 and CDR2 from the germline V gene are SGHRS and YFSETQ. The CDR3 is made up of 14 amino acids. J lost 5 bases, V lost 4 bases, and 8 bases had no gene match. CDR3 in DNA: TGCGCCAGCAGCCTGAAAGGGGGCGCGGAGACCCAGTACTTC. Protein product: CASSLKGGAETQYF.

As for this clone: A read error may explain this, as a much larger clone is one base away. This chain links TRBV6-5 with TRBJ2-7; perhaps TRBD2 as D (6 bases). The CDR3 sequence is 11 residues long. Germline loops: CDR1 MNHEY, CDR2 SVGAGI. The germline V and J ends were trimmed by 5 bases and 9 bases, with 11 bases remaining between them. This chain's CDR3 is CASSTRGGQYF. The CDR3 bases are TGTGCCAGCAGTACTCGGGGAGGGCAGTACTTC.

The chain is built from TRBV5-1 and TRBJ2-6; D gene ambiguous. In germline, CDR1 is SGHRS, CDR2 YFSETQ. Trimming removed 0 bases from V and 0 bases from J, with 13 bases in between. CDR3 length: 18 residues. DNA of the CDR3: TGCGCCAGCAGCTTGGCCGTGGGTGCCTACTCTGGGGCCAACGTCCTGACTTTC. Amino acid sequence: CASSLAVGAYSGANVLTF.

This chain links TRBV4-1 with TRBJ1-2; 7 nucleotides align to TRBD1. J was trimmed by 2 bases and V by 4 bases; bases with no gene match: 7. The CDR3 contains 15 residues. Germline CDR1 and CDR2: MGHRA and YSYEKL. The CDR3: CASSRNRGTNYGYTF. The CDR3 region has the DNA TGCGCCAGCAGCCGGAACAGGGGTACAAACTATGGCTACACCTTC.

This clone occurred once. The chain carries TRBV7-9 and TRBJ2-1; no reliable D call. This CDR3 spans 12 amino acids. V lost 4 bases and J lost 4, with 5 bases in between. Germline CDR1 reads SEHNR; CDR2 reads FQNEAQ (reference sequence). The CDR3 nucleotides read TGTGCCAGCAGCTCCCTGTACAATGAGCAGTTCTTC. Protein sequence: CASSSLYNEQFF.

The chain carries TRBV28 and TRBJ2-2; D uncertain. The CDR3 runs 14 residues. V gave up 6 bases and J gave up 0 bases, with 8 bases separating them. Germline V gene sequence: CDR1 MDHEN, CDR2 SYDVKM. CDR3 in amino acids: CASRGAPNTGELFF. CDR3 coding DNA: TGTGCCAGCAGAGGAGCTCCGAACACCGGGGAGCTGTTTTTT.

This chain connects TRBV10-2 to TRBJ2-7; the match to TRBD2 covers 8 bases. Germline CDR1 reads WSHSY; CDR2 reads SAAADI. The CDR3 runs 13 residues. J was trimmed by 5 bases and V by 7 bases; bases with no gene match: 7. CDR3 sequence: CASTPGGINEQYF. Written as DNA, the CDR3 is TGCGCCAGCACCCCGGGAGGGATTAACGAGCAGTACTTC.

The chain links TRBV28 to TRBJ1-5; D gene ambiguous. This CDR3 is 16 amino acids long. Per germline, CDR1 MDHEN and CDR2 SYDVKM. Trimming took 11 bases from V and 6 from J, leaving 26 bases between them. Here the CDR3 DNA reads TGTGCCTCCAGGAGGAGGGCCTACGGACTTAGTCAGCCCCAGCATTTT. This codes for CASRRRAYGLSQPQHF.

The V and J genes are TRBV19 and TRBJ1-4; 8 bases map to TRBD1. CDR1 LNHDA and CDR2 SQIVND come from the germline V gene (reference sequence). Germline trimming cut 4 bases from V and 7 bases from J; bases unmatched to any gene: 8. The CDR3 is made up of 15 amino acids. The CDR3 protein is CASSRPGGAGEKLFF. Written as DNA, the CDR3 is TGTGCCAGTAGTAGGCCAGGGGGCGCCGGTGAAAAACTGTTTTTT. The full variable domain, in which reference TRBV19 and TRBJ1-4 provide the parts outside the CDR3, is DGGITQSPKYLFRKEGQNVTLSCEQNLNHDAMYWYRQDPGQGLRLIYYSQIVNDFQKGDIAEGYSVSREKKESFPLTVTSAQKNPTAFYLCASSRPGGAGEKLFFGSGTQLSVL.

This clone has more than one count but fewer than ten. The CDR3 DNA sequence: TGCAGCGTTGAAGGAATGACTAGCGGGAGCACAGATACGCAGTATTTT. This sequence encodes CSVEGMTSGSTDTQYF. This chain connects TRBV29-1 to TRBJ2-3, with TRBD2 identical over 10 bases. CDR1 and CDR2 (germline): SQVTM, ANQGSEA. V lost 1 base and J lost 0; bases outside the gene matches: 4. The CDR3 spans 16 residues.

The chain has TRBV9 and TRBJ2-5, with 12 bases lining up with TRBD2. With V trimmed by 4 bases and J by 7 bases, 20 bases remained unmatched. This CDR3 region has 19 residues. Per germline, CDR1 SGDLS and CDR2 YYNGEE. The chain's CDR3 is CASSPSPGLAGSFQGTQYF. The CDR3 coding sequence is TGTGCCAGCAGCCCTTCCCCGGGACTAGCGGGTTCCTTCCAGGGGACCCAGTACTTC.

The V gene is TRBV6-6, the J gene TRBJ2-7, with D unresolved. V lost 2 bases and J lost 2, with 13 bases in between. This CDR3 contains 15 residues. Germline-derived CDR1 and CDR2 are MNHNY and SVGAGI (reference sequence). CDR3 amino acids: CASSYPLDTTYEQYF. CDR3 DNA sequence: TGTGCCAGCAGTTACCCCCTCGACACGACCTACGAGCAGTACTTC.

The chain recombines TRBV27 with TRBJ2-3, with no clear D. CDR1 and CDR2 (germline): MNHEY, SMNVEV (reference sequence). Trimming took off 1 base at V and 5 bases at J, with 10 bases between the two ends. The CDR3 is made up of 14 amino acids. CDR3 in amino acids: CASSLFWAGDTQYF. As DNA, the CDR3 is TGTGCCAGCAGTTTATTTTGGGCTGGAGATACGCAGTATTTT.

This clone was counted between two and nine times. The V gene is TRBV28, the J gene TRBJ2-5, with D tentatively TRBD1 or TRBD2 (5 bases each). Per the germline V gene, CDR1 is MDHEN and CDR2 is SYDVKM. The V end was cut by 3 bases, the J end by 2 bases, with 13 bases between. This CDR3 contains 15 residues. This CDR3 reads CASSFNGAAQETQYF. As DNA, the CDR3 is TGTGCCAGCAGTTTTAACGGGGCAGCTCAAGAGACCCAGTACTTC.

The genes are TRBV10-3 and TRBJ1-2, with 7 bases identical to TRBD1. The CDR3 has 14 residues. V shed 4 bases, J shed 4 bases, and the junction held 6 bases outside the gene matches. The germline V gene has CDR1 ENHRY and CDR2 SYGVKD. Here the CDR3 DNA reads TGTGCCATCAGTGCAGGAGGGGGCACCTATGGCTACACCTTC. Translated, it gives CAISAGGGTYGYTF.

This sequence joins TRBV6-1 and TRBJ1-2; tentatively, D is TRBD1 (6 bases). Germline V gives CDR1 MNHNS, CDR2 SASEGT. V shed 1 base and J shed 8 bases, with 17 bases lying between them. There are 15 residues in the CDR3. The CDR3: CASSEVPEGGGGYTF. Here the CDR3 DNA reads TGTGCCAGCAGTGAAGTCCCGGAGGGGGGCGGGGGCTACACCTTC.